This T cell receptor (beta chain) originates from a study of shared clonotypes between healthy human individuals. At the level of the study: Each donor's CD8 memory used one plate, CD8 naive two, each CD4 subset three. Study observations and caveats: The study found about 4.6% of naive CD4 clonotypes shared across several donors. Memory subsets generally showed lower estimated richness than naive subsets.

Trimming removed 2 bases at V and 0 bases at J, with 12 bases between. Germline assignment: CDR1 SGDLS and CDR2 YYNGEE. CDR3 length: 15 residues. CD45RO-negative, CCR7-selected cells formed the naive CD8 fraction, which excluded terminally differentiated effector memory CD45RA+ cells. Sorted-subset replicate PCRs used about 200 ng of genomic DNA. This amount corresponded to about 30,000 T cell genomes. The repertoire was sequenced with immunoSEQ multiplex PCR; TCRdb's copy has only in-frame clones and lacks some. In the table there are 1.5 million to 2.5 million clones, over 85% of which are singletons. Details on this clone: Its antigen is not known.

The V call is TRBV9, the J call TRBJ2-7, with D uncertain. Sequencing was performed on naive CD8+ T cells sorted from blood. This sequence was found in a man between 18 and 35 years old in good health. The CDR3 DNA follows: TGTGCCAGCAGCGTCATCCCCGTGAGCTCCTACGAGCAGTACTTC. Its translation is CASSVIPVSSYEQYF.